Shown below are 27 T cell receptor beta chains from a single sample sequenced in a study of T cell responses to AZD1222 COVID-19 vaccine. The data were produced by immunoSEQ multiplex PCR, yet TCRdb's version contains in-frame clones alone and is incomplete. The profile shows roughly 150,000 clones, about 90% of them singletons. Material: peripheral blood, obtained 28 days after the second AZD1222 dose. The receptors come from an adult who received the AZD1222 COVID-19 vaccine.

The chain couples TRBV3-1 (or the pseudogene TRBV3-2) to TRBJ2-1; TRBD2 aligns across 15 bases. V was clipped by 0 bases and J by 9 bases; unmatched bases: 6. The V gene's germline CDR1 is LGHDT and CDR2 YNNKEL (reference sequence). CDR3 length: 17 residues. The CDR3 DNA is TGTGCCAGCAGCCAAGAGGGGACTAGCGGGAGGTACGGTGAGCAGTTCTTC. Translating it yields CASSQEGTSGRYGEQFF.

This clone was detected once. The gene calls are TRBV7-2 and TRBJ2-7; the D gene is possibly TRBD1 (5 bases). CDR3 size: 12 residues. CDR1 is SGHTA, CDR2 FQGNSA, per germline. V was shortened by 9 bases and J by 2 bases, with 11 bases between the two germline ends. The CDR3 protein is CASKAQAYEQYF. The CDR3, as DNA: TGTGCCAGTAAAGCACAGGCCTACGAGCAGTACTTC.

The chain recombines TRBV19 with TRBJ1-4; D is ambiguous. With 0 bases removed from V and 9 bases from J, the gap between germline ends came to 17 bases. The CDR3 is 16 amino acids. Germline CDR1 is LNHDA and CDR2 is SQIVND (reference sequence). The CDR3 coding sequence is TGTGCCAGTAGTATAGACTACCGGAACCCTTCCCAAAAACTGTTTTTT. It yields the protein CASSIDYRNPSQKLFF.

The genes are TRBV7-2 and TRBJ2-3, with D perhaps TRBD1 or TRBD2 (7 bases each). V shed 4 bases and J shed 4 bases, with 18 bases lying between them. Germline CDR1 reads SGHTA; CDR2 reads FQGNSA. This CDR3 is 16 amino acids long. CDR3 region: CASSSGGGGGADTQYF. DNA of the CDR3: TGTGCCAGCAGCTCAGGGGGGGGCGGTGGCGCAGATACGCAGTATTTT.

The J gene is TRBJ2-5, the V gene TRBV7-2, with 7 nucleotides matching TRBD2. Germline-derived CDR1 and CDR2 are SGHTA and FQGNSA. V shed 1 base, J shed 2 bases, and the junction held 1 base outside the gene matches. This CDR3 spans 14 amino acids. The CDR3 region is CASSLVGGQETQYF. CDR3 coding DNA: TGTGCCAGCAGCTTAGTGGGGGGGCAAGAGACCCAGTACTTC. Using reference TRBV7-2 and TRBJ2-5 for the parts outside the CDR3, the full variable domain is GAGVSQSPSNKVTEKGKDVELRCDPISGHTALYWYRQSLGQGLEFLIYFQGNSAPDKSGLPSDRFSAERTGGSVSTLTIQRTQQEDSAVYLCASSLVGGQETQYFGPGTRLLVL.

This chain links TRBV7-8 with TRBJ1-5, with 7 bases that match TRBD1. CDR1 SGHVS and CDR2 FQNEAQ come from the germline V gene. This CDR3 spans 16 amino acids. The V segment lost 5 bases and the J segment 0 bases; nucleotides outside the gene matches: 7. CDR3 bases: TGTGCCAGCAGCCAGAGACAGGGCGATAGCAATCAGCCCCAGCATTTT. Its translation is CASSQRQGDSNQPQHF.

Notes on this clone: In the same sample, other DNA sequences code for this CDR3. This chain uses TRBV5-1 with TRBJ1-1, with D tentatively TRBD1 (6 bases). There are 13 residues in the CDR3. In germline, CDR1 is SGHRS, CDR2 YFSETQ. The V end lost 4 bases, the J end lost 1 base, and 8 bases lay between the germline ends. CDR3 in DNA: TGCGCCAGCAGCCTAGGGGGGAACACTGAAGCTTTCTTT. The encoded protein is CASSLGGNTEAFF. Drawing the rest from reference TRBV5-1 and TRBJ1-1, the complete variable domain is KAGVTQTPRYLIKTRGQQVTLSCSPISGHRSVSWYQQTPGQGLQFLFEYFSETQRNKGNFPGRFSGRQFSNSRSEMNVSTLELGDSALYLCASSLGGNTEAFFGQGTRLTVV.

The J gene is TRBJ2-1, the V gene TRBV20-1, with D perhaps TRBD2 (5 bases). The CDR3 runs 17 residues. Trimming cost V 3 bases and J 2 bases, with 20 bases left between them. CDR1 is DFQATT and CDR2 is SNEGSKA in the germline V gene (reference sequence). The CDR3 sequence is CSASGFSSRATYNEQFF. Here the CDR3 DNA reads TGCAGTGCTAGTGGATTTTCTAGCCGAGCGACCTACAATGAGCAGTTCTTC.

This chain connects TRBV5-1 to TRBJ2-7; no reliable D call. The CDR3 consists of 12 residues. Germline CDR1 SGHRS, CDR2 YFSETQ. The ends were cut back, 4 bases at V and 6 bases at J, with 11 bases in the middle. CDR3 DNA sequence: TGCGCCAGCAGCCAAGGTTTTAGCGAGCAGTACTTC. It yields the protein CASSQGFSEQYF.

The chain employs TRBV5-6 and TRBJ2-1; TRBD2 agrees at 9 bases. CDR1 and CDR2 from the germline V gene are SGHDT and YYEEEE. After removal of 6 bases from V and 6 bases from J, the junction contained 10 bases not matched to a gene. The CDR3 extends over 15 amino acids. This chain's CDR3 is CASTLRTSGFNEQFF. For the CDR3, the DNA is TGTGCCAGCACCCTCAGAACTAGCGGGTTCAATGAGCAGTTCTTC.

The sample holds one count of this clone. V usage is TRBV27 and J usage is TRBJ1-6; D is unresolved. CDR3 size: 14 residues. With 3 bases removed from V and 10 bases from J, the gap between germline ends came to 13 bases. Germline V gives CDR1 MNHEY, CDR2 SMNVEV (reference sequence). In nucleotides, the CDR3 is TGTGCCAGCAGTTTGGATAGGGTAGGATCACCCCTCCACTTT. Amino acids: CASSLDRVGSPLHF.

The rearrangement uses TRBV9 and TRBJ2-1; tentative D call: TRBD2 (5 bases). The CDR3 is made up of 15 amino acids. Germline V gene data show CDR1 as SGDLS and CDR2 as YYNGEE. Trimming removed 6 bases from V and 2 bases from J, with 15 bases in between. The CDR3, as DNA: TGTGCCAGCACACCCGGAGACTATCCCTACAATGAGCAGTTCTTC. Protein sequence: CASTPGDYPYNEQFF.

The V gene is TRBV20-1, the J gene TRBJ2-3, with no clear D. Trimming pared 1 base from V and 8 bases from J, leaving 7 bases between. The CDR3 has 11 residues. The germline V gene has CDR1 DFQATT and CDR2 SNEGSKA (reference sequence). In DNA, the CDR3 is TGCAGTGCTAGAGGGCCGGGTACGCAGTATTTT. Encoded protein: CSARGPGTQYF.

The chain is built from TRBV19 and TRBJ1-2; tentatively, D is TRBD1 (5 bases). The CDR3 covers 17 residues. Trimming took off 7 bases at V and 2 bases at J, with 23 bases between the two ends. The V gene's germline CDR1 is LNHDA and CDR2 SQIVND (reference sequence). The chain's CDR3 is CASTSQGIHIRNYGYTF. The CDR3 DNA reads as TGTGCCAGTACCTCCCAGGGAATCCATATACGAAACTATGGCTACACCTTC.

CDR3 coding DNA: TGTGCCAGCAGCTTAGCGGGACAGCCTTTCAATGAGCAGTTCTTC. It translates to CASSLAGQPFNEQFF. The rearrangement links TRBV7-9 to TRBJ2-1; 7 positions match TRBD1. The CDR3 has 15 amino acids. Germline-derived CDR1 and CDR2 are SEHNR and FQNEAQ (reference sequence). With V trimmed by 0 bases and J by 6 bases, 5 bases remained unmatched. The full variable domain, in which reference TRBV7-9 and TRBJ2-1 provide the parts outside the CDR3, is DTGVSQNPRHKITKRGQNVTFRCDPISEHNRLYWYRQTLGQGPEFLTYFQNEAQLEKSRLLSDRFSAERPKGSFSTLEIQRTEQGDSAMYLCASSLAGQPFNEQFFGPGTRLTVL.

J is TRBJ2-1 and V is TRBV7-7; tentative D call: TRBD2 (6 bases). Germline loops: CDR1 SSHAT, CDR2 FNYEAQ (reference sequence). This CDR3 has 15 amino acids. The V and J ends lost 3 bases and 1 base respectively, with 10 bases between them. Written as DNA, the CDR3 is TGTGCCAGCAGCTTGGGGGGAGATTCCTACAATGAGCAGTTCTTC. Its translation is CASSLGGDSYNEQFF.

V gene TRBV3-1 (or the pseudogene TRBV3-2) combines with J gene TRBJ1-2; the match to TRBD1 covers 7 bases. Germline V gives CDR1 LGHDT, CDR2 YNNKEL (reference sequence). V was clipped by 4 bases and J by 4 bases; unmatched bases: 9. This CDR3 spans 15 amino acids. The CDR3 DNA reads as TGTGCCAGCAGCCCTGCTTACAGGGGAGGCTATGGCTACACCTTC. Translating gives CASSPAYRGGYGYTF.

The genes are TRBV7-2 and TRBJ2-1; D is possibly TRBD2 (5 bases). The germline V gene encodes CDR1 SGHTA and CDR2 FQGNSA. The CDR3 is 15 residues long. Trimming shortened V by 6 bases and J by 2 bases, and 14 bases separated the two germline ends. CDR3 coding DNA: TGTGCCAGCAGTACGGCCGCGGGCACCTACAATGAGCAGTTCTTC. It encodes CASSTAAGTYNEQFF.

This clone showed up just once. The CDR3 here is CASSVLAGGTQETQYF. In nucleotides, the CDR3 is TGTGCCAGCAGCGTCCTAGCGGGGGGGACTCAAGAGACCCAGTACTTC. J is TRBJ2-5 and V is TRBV7-2; 12 bases line up with TRBD2. With V trimmed by 5 bases and J by 2 bases, 6 bases remained unmatched. The CDR3 contains 16 residues. The germline CDR1 and CDR2 sequences are SGHTA and FQGNSA.

The CDR3 DNA reads TGTGCCAGCAGCCGGGCACAGGGGGCTGGAAACACCATATATTTT. The encoded protein is CASSRAQGAGNTIYF. The V gene is TRBV3-1 (or the pseudogene TRBV3-2), the J gene TRBJ1-3, with 8 nucleotides matching TRBD1. The CDR3 is 15 residues long. The V gene end was trimmed by 4 bases and the J gene end by 2 bases; junction bases not matched to a gene: 4. CDR1 and CDR2 from the germline V gene are LGHDT and YNNKEL (reference sequence).

This clone was detected only once. The gene calls are TRBV19 and TRBJ1-5; D not resolved. Per the germline V gene, CDR1 is LNHDA and CDR2 is SQIVND (reference sequence). The CDR3 covers 14 residues. V lost 5 bases and J lost 6, with 14 bases in between. CDR3 protein: CASSDALAGQPQHF. CDR3 sequence (DNA): TGTGCCAGTAGTGATGCACTCGCGGGTCAGCCCCAGCATTTT. Together with reference TRBV19 and TRBJ1-5, the CDR3 gives the full variable domain: DGGITQSPKYLFRKEGQNVTLSCEQNLNHDAMYWYRQDPGQGLRLIYYSQIVNDFQKGDIAEGYSVSREKKESFPLTVTSAQKNPTAFYLCASSDALAGQPQHFGDGTRLSIL.

The chain recombines TRBV18 with TRBJ1-4; a weak D match, TRBD1 (5 bases). Between the trimmed V and J ends, which lost 0 bases and 6 bases, there was a span of 8 bases. There are 14 residues in the CDR3. CDR1 KGHSH and CDR2 LQKENI come from the germline V gene. In DNA, the CDR3 is TGTGCCAGCTCACCACCATCGGGGGATGAAAAACTGTTTTTT. Translating it yields CASSPPSGDEKLFF.

This chain connects TRBV10-3 to TRBJ2-2, with a tentative D call TRBD2 (6 bases). The germline gives CDR1 ENHRY, CDR2 SYGVKD. The CDR3 is 15 residues long. Trimming stripped 4 bases from V and 6 bases from J, with 15 bases between. The CDR3 region has the DNA TGTGCCATCAGTGGAGCTATTAGCGGCCCCGGGGAGCTGTTTTTT. Amino acids: CAISGAISGPGELFF.

V usage is TRBV2 and J usage is TRBJ1-6; D not resolved. V was pared by 4 bases and J by 6 bases, with 13 bases between. Germline CDR1 SNHLY, CDR2 FYNNEI. This CDR3 is built from 15 residues. The chain's CDR3 is CASSGTGLTNSPLHF. The CDR3 nucleotides read TGTGCCAGCAGTGGAACGGGGTTGACTAATTCACCCCTCCACTTT.

The V and J genes are TRBV29-1 and TRBJ2-3; the match to TRBD2 covers 9 bases. The CDR3 has 15 residues. Trimming cost V 7 bases and J 4 bases; bases outside gene matches: 12. Per the germline V gene, CDR1 is SQVTM and CDR2 is ANQGSEA. In nucleotides, the CDR3 is TGCAGCGCCCACCGGGGGACTAGCCGTTCAGATACGCAGTATTTT. It translates to CSAHRGTSRSDTQYF.

The chain recombines TRBV30 with TRBJ2-1; D is unresolved. The CDR3 runs to 13 residues. Germline V gives CDR1 GTSNPN, CDR2 SVGIG (reference sequence). Between the trimmed V and J ends, which lost 0 bases and 6 bases, there was a span of 9 bases. The CDR3 sequence is CAWSVLHGNEQFF. The CDR3 coding sequence is TGTGCCTGGAGTGTACTCCACGGCAATGAGCAGTTCTTC.

The chain joins TRBV2 to TRBJ2-1; a weak D match, TRBD2 (5 bases). Germline V gene lookup returns CDR1 SNHLY and CDR2 FYNNEI. Trimming took 10 bases from V and 4 from J, leaving 14 bases between them. CDR3 length: 13 amino acids. CDR3 loop: CANEGASYNEQFF. The CDR3 DNA reads as TGTGCCAACGAGGGCGCTTCTTACAATGAGCAGTTCTTC.